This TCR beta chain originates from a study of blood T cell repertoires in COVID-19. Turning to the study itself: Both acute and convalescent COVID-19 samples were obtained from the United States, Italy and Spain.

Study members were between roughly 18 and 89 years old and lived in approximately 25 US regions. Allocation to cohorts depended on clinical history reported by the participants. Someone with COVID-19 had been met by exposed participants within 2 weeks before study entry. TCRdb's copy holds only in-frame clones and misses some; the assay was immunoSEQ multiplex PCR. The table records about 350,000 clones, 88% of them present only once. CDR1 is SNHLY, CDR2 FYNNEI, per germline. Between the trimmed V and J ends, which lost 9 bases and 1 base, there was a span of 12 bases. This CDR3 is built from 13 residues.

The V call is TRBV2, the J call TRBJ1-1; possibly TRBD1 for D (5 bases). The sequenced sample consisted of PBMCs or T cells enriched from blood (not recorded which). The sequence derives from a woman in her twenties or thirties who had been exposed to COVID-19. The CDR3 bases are TGTGCCAGGGCCTGGGGGGGGAACACTGAAGCTTTCTTT. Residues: CARAWGGNTEAFF.